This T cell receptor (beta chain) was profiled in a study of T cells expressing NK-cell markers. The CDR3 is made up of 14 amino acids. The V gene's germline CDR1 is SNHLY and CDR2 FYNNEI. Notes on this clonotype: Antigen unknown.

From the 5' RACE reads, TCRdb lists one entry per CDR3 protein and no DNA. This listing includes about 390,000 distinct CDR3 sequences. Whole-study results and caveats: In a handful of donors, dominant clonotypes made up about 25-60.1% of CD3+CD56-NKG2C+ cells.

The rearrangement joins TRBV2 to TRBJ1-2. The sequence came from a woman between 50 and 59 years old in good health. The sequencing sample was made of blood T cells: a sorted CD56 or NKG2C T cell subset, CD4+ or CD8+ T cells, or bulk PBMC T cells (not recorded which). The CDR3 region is CASSERKGWNGYTF. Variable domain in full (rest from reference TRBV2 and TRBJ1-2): EPEVTQTPSHQVTQMGQEVILRCVPISNHLYFYWYRQILGQKVEFLVSFYNNEISEKSEIFDDQFSVERPDGSNFTLKIRSTKLEDSAMYFCASSERKGWNGYTFGSGTRLTVV.